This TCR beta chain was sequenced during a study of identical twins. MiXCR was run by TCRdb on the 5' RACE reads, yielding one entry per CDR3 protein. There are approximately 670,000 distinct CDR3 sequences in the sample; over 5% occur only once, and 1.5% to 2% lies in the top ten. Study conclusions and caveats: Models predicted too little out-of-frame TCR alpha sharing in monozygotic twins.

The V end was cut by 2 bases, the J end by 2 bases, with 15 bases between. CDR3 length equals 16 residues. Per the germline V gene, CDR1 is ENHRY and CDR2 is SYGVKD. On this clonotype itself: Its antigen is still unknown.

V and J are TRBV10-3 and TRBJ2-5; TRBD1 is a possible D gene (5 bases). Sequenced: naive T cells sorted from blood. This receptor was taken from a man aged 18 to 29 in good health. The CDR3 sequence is CAISEGVGRVQETQYF. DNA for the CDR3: TGTGCCATCAGTGAGGGCGTGGGCAGGGTACAAGAGACCCAGTACTTC.